This T cell receptor beta chain was captured in a study of T cell clonality in common variable immunodeficiency. Per germline, CDR1 SGHVS and CDR2 FNYEAQ. V was pared by 2 bases and J by 2 bases, with 8 bases of the junction left unmatched. The CDR3 has 16 amino acids. Study outcomes and limitations: Fewer deletions and N-nucleotide insertions were reportedly seen in common variable immunodeficiency TCR beta sequences. Repertoire-complication correlations in CVID were limited by patient heterogeneity.

CVID and control samples used equivalent genomic DNA input. Clones were sequenced by immunoSEQ multiplex PCR, and TCRdb holds only the in-frame ones, with some missing. This sample carries roughly 29,000 clones, none of them present only once. Many counts were recorded for this clone. Its cognate antigen is unknown. Read data end 3 residues before the CDR3 end; the end is taken from the germline J gene. Both groups were predominantly of Caucasian heritage. This receptor was identified in a person between 18 and 75 years old in good health. The chain combines TRBV7-6 with TRBJ1-2, with 7 bases identical to TRBD1. Sequencing was carried out using peripheral blood mononuclear cells. The DNA read from the CDR3 is TGTGCCAGCAGCTTATCAAACTGGACAGGCAACTATGGC. Translation: CASSLSNWTGNYG. In full, the CDR3 is CASSLSNWTGNYGYTF.